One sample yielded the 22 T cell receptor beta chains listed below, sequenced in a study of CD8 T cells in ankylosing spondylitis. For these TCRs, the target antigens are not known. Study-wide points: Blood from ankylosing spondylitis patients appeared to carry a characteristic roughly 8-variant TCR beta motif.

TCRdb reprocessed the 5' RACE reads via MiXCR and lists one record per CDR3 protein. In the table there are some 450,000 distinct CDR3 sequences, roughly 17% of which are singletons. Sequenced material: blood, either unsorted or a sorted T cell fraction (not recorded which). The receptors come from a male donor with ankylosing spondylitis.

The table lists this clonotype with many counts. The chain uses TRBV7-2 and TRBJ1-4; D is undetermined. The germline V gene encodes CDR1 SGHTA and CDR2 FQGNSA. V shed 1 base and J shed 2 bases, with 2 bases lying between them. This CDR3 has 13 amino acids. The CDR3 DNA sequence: TGTGCCAGCAGCTTAGGGACTAATGAAAAACTGTTTTTT. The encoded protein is CASSLGTNEKLFF. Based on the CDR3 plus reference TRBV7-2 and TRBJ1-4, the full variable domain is GAGVSQSPSNKVTEKGKDVELRCDPISGHTALYWYRQSLGQGLEFLIYFQGNSAPDKSGLPSDRFSAERTGGSVSTLTIQRTQQEDSAVYLCASSLGTNEKLFFGSGTQLSVL.

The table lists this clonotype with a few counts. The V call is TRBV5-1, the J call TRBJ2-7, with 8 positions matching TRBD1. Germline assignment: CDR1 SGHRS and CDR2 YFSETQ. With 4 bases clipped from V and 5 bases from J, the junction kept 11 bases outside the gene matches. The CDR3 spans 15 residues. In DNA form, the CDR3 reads TGCGCCAGCAGCCTCGGGACAGGTCTTTGGGACGAGCAGTACTTC. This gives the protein CASSLGTGLWDEQYF.

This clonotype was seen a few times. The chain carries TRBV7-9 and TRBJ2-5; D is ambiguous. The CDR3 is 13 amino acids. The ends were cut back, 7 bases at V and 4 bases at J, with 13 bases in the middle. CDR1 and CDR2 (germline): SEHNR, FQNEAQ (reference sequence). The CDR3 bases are TGTGCCAGCACCTCTCAGGCGATAGAGACCCAGTACTTC. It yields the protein CASTSQAIETQYF.

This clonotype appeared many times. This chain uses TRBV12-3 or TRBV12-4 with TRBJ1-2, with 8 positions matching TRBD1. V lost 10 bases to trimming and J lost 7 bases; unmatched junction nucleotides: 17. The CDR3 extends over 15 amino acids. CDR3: CAIRIFPGQEGGYTF. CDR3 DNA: TGTGCCATCCGGATCTTCCCGGGACAGGAGGGTGGCTACACCTTC.

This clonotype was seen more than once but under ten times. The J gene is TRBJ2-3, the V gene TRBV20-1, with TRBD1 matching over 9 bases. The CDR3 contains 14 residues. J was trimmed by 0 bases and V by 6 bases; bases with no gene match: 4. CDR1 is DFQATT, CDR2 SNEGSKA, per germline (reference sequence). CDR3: CSAKDRGSTDTQYF. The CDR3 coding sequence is TGCAGTGCCAAGGACAGGGGAAGCACAGATACGCAGTATTTT.

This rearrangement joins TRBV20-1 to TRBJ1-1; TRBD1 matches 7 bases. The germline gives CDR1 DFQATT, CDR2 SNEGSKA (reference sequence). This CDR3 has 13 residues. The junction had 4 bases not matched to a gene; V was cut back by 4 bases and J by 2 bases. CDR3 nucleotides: TGCAGTGCTACCCGACAGGGCAACACTGAAGCTTTCTTT. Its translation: CSATRQGNTEAFF.

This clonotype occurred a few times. The CDR3 DNA is TGCAGTGCTAGTTACGGTTACCAAGAGACCCAGTACTTC. Translating it yields CSASYGYQETQYF. The chain recombines TRBV20-1 with TRBJ2-5; no clear D gene. CDR1 and CDR2 (germline): DFQATT, SNEGSKA (reference sequence). V shed 3 bases and J shed 0 bases, with 8 bases lying between them. This CDR3 has 13 amino acids.

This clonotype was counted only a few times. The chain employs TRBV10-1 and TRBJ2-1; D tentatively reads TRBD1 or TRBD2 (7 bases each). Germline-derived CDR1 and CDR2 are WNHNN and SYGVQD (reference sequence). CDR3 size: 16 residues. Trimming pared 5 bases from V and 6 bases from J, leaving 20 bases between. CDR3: CASSLLQGGVRNEQFF. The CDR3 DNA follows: TGCGCCAGCAGTCTCTTGCAGGGGGGGGTCCGCAATGAGCAGTTCTTC.

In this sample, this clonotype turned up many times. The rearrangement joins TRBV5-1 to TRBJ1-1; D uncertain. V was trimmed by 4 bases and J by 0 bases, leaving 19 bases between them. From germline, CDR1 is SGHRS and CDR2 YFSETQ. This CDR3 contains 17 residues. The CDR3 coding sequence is TGCGCCAGCAGCCCGCGGATCGGGGAAAGAATGAACACTGAAGCTTTCTTT. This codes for CASSPRIGERMNTEAFF.

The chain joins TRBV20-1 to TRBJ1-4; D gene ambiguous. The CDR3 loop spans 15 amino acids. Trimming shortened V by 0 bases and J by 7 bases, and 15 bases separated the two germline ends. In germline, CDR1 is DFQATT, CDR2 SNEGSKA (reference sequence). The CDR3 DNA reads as TGCAGTGCTAGAGATATGGAGGGCTTAGGTGAAAAACTGTTTTTT. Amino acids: CSARDMEGLGEKLFF.

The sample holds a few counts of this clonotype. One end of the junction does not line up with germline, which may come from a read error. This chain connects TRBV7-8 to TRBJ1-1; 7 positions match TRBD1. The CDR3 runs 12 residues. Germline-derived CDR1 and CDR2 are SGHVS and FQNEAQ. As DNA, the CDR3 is TGTGCCAGCAGCCAAGACAGGGCCGTTGCCACCTTT. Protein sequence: CASSQDRAVATF.

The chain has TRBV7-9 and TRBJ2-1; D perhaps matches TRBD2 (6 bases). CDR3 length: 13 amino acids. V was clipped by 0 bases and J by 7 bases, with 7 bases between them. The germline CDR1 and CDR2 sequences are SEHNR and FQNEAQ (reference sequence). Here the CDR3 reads CASSLASGNEQFF. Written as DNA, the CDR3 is TGTGCCAGCAGCTTAGCAAGCGGGAATGAGCAGTTCTTC.

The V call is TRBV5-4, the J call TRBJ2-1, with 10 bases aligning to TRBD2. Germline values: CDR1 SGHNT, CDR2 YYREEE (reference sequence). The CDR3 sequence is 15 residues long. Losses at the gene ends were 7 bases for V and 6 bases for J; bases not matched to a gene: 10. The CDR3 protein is CASLSPAGGPNEQFF. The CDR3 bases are TGTGCCAGCCTTTCCCCAGCGGGGGGGCCCAATGAGCAGTTCTTC.

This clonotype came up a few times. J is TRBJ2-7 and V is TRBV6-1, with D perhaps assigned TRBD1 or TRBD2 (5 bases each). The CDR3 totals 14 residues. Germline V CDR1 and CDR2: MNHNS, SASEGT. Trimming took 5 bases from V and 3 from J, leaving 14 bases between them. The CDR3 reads CASSRRDGYYEQYF. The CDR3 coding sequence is TGTGCCAGCAGTAGACGGGACGGATACTACGAGCAGTACTTC.

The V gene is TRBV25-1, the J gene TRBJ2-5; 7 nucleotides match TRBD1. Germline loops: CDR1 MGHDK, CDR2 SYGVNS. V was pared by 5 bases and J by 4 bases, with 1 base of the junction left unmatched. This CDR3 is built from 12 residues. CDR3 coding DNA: TGTGCCAGCAGTAACAGGGGAGAGACCCAGTACTTC. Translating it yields CASSNRGETQYF.

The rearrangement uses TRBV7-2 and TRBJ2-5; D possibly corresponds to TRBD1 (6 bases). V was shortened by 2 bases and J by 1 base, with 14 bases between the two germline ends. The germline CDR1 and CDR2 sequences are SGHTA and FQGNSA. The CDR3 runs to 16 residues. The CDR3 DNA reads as TGTGCCAGCAGCTTAAGGGGCGTGGGGGCCCAAGAGACCCAGTACTTC. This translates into CASSLRGVGAQETQYF.

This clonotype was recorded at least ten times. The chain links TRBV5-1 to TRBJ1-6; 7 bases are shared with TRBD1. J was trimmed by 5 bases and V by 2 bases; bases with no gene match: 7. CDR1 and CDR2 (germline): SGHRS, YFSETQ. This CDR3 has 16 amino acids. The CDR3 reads CASSFQQGRNNSPLHF. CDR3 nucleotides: TGCGCCAGCAGCTTTCAACAGGGGAGGAATAATTCACCCCTCCACTTT.

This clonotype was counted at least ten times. In DNA form, the CDR3 reads TGTGCCAGCAGCGTAGCGGGAGCGGGAGAGACCCAGTACTTC. As protein: CASSVAGAGETQYF. V usage is TRBV12-3 or TRBV12-4 and J usage is TRBJ2-5; 9 nucleotides match TRBD2. V shed 6 bases and J 4 bases; nucleotides not matched to a gene: 6. CDR3 length: 14 residues.

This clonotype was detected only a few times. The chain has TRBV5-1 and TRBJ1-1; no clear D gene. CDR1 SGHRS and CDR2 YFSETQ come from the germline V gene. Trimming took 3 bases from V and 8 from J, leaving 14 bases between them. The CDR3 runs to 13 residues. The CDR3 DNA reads TGCGCCAGCAGCTCCTTTGATCACCTGGAAGCTTTCTTT. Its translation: CASSSFDHLEAFF.

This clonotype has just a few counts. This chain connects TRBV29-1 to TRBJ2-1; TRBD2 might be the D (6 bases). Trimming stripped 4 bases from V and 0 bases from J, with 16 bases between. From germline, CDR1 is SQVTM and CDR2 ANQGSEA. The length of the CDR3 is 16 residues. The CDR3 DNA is TGCAGCGTTGGTCTCGAGCGGGCGAGCTCCTACAATGAGCAGTTCTTC. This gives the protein CSVGLERASSYNEQFF.

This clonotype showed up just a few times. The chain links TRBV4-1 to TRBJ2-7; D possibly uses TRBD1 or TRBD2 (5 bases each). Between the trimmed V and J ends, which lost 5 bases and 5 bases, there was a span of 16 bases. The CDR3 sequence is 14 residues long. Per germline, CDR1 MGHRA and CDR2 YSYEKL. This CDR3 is CASSGAIEGHEQYF. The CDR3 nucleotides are TGCGCCAGCAGCGGGGCGATTGAGGGTCACGAGCAGTACTTC.

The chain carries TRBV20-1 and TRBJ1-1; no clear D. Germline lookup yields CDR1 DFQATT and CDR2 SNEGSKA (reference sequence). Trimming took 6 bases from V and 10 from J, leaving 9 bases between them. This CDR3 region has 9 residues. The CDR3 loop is CSATKGAFF. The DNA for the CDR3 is TGCAGTGCCACAAAAGGAGCTTTCTTT.